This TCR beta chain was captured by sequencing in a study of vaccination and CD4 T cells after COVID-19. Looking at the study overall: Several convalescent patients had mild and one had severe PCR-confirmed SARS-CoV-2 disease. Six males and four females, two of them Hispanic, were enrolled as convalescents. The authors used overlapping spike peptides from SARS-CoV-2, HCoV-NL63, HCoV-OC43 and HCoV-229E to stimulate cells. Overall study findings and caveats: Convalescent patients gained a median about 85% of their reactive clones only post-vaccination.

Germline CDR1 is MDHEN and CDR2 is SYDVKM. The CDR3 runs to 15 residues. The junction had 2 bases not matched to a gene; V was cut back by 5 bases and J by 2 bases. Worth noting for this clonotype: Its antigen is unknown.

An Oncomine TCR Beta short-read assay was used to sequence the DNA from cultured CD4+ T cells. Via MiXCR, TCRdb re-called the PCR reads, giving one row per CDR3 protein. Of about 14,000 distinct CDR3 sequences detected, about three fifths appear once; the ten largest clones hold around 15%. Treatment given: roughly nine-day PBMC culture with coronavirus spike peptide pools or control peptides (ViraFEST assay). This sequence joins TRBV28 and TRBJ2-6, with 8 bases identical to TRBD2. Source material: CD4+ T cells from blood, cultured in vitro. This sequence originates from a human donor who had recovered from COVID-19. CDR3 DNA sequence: TGTGCCAGCAGTCGGGGGGGGACTGGGGCCAACGTCCTGACTTTC. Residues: CASSRGGTGANVLTF. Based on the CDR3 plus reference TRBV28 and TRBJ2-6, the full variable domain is DVKVTQSSRYLVKRTGEKVFLECVQDMDHENMFWYRQDPGLGLRLIYFSYDVKMKEKGDIPEGYSVSREKKERFSLILESASTNQTSMYLCASSRGGTGANVLTFGAGSRLTVL.